The 32 T cell receptor beta chains listed next were all sequenced from one sample in a study of cytomegalovirus exposure and HLA in healthy donors. Researchers ran the PCR with 60 Vbeta and 13 Jbeta primers. Some clones are missing from TCRdb's copy, which holds only in-frame ones; the method was immunoSEQ multiplex PCR. This repertoire includes just over 60,000 clones. Sequencing was carried out using PBMCs. The receptors stem from a young man in good health and CMV-seropositive.

The J gene is TRBJ1-1, the V gene TRBV6-5, with unresolved D. Germline V gene lookup returns CDR1 MNHEY and CDR2 SVGAGI. The CDR3 totals 14 residues. V was pared by 0 bases and J by 1 base, with 6 bases between. This CDR3 reads CASSYSPGNTEAFF. DNA of the CDR3: TGTGCCAGCAGTTACTCACCAGGGAACACTGAAGCTTTCTTT.

The CDR3, as DNA: TGTGCCAGCAGTTTATCCCCCTCTACGAACACTGAAGCTTTCTTT. Amino acid sequence: CASSLSPSTNTEAFF. This chain connects TRBV27 to TRBJ1-1, with unresolved D. The germline V and J ends were trimmed by 0 bases and 1 base, with 9 bases remaining between them. Germline V gene data show CDR1 as MNHEY and CDR2 as SMNVEV (reference sequence). This CDR3 has 15 residues.

The V gene is TRBV29-1, the J gene TRBJ1-1; D remains ambiguous. This CDR3 region has 14 residues. The ends were cut back, 1 base at V and 2 bases at J, with 11 bases in the middle. Germline lookup yields CDR1 SQVTM and CDR2 ANQGSEA. This chain's CDR3 is CSVEGTGRNTEAFF. CDR3 in DNA: TGCAGCGTTGAAGGGACCGGGAGAAACACTGAAGCTTTCTTT.

J is TRBJ2-1 and V is TRBV25-1; D call uncertain. The CDR3 has 12 residues. V lost 6 bases to trimming and J lost 9 bases, with 12 bases between them. The germline CDR1 and CDR2 sequences are MGHDK and SYGVNS. Here the CDR3 reads CASRAPAFEQFF. In DNA form, the CDR3 reads TGTGCCAGCAGGGCCCCTGCATTTGAGCAGTTCTTC.

The chain couples TRBV6-5 to TRBJ2-1; tentative D call: TRBD2 (6 bases). With 6 bases removed from V and 7 bases from J, the gap between germline ends came to 16 bases. Per the germline V gene, CDR1 is MNHEY and CDR2 is SVGAGI. The CDR3 covers 14 residues. CDR3 amino acids: CASRVGLPPNEQFF. DNA for the CDR3: TGTGCCAGCAGGGTGGGACTTCCACCGAATGAGCAGTTCTTC.

The CDR3 DNA reads as TGCGCCAGCAGTGCTAGCGGGTCCATTGGGGCCAAAAACATTCAGTACTTC. It encodes CASSASGSIGAKNIQYF. This sequence joins TRBV5-1 and TRBJ2-4; 8 positions match TRBD2. CDR1 is SGHRS and CDR2 is YFSETQ in the germline V gene. This CDR3 spans 17 amino acids. V gave up 5 bases and J gave up 1 base; unmatched junction bases: 11.

This chain uses TRBV5-1 with TRBJ2-2; D gene unclear. This CDR3 has 13 residues. V lost 2 bases and J 5 bases, leaving 7 bases between the germline ends. In germline, CDR1 is SGHRS, CDR2 YFSETQ. CDR3 bases: TGCGCCAGCAGCTTTATACTAACCGGGGAGCTGTTTTTT. Amino acid sequence: CASSFILTGELFF.

The chain carries TRBV30 and TRBJ1-2, with TRBD1 matching 8 bases. CDR1 is GTSNPN, CDR2 SVGIG, per germline (reference sequence). Germline trimming cut 5 bases from V and 5 bases from J; bases unmatched to any gene: 10. The CDR3 has 14 residues. The DNA for the CDR3 is TGTGCCTGGGGACAGGGAGGTGAATGGTATGGCTACACCTTC. Residues: CAWGQGGEWYGYTF.

This chain uses TRBV29-1 with TRBJ2-1; 13 bases match TRBD2. Germline lookup yields CDR1 SQVTM and CDR2 ANQGSEA. CDR3 length: 13 residues. The V segment lost 8 bases and the J segment 9 bases; nucleotides outside the gene matches: 7. DNA for the CDR3: TGCAGCTTCGGACTAGCGGGAGAAGTTGAGCAGTTCTTC. Translating it yields CSFGLAGEVEQFF.

The chain has TRBV6-1 and TRBJ2-7; 10 positions match TRBD1. The CDR3 loop spans 13 amino acids. Trimming cost V 8 bases and J 3 bases; bases outside gene matches: 4. Germline assignment: CDR1 MNHNS and CDR2 SASEGT. CDR3 protein: CASVRDRGYEQYF. CDR3 sequence (DNA): TGTGCCAGCGTAAGGGACAGGGGCTACGAGCAGTACTTC.

The chain employs TRBV9 and TRBJ2-7, with 8 bases lining up with TRBD1. Germline V gene lookup returns CDR1 SGDLS and CDR2 YYNGEE. This CDR3 comprises 15 residues. V lost 0 bases, J lost 3 bases, and 5 bases stayed unmatched. CDR3 in amino acids: CASSVGQGRNYEQYF. DNA for the CDR3: TGTGCCAGCAGCGTAGGACAGGGGAGAAACTACGAGCAGTACTTC.

V is TRBV21-1 and J is TRBJ2-5; the D call in the table, TRBD2, was not verified against the DNA. TRBV21-1 is given as a pseudogene. CDR3 length equals 15 residues. The CDR3 coding sequence is TGTGCCAGCAGCCCATACGGGGGGCTCCAAGAGACCCAGTACTTC. The encoded protein is CASSPYGGLQETQYF.

The chain employs TRBV7-3 and TRBJ1-2, with D possibly matching TRBD1 (5 bases). Trimming shortened V by 5 bases and J by 8 bases, and 12 bases separated the two germline ends. Germline V gene lookup returns CDR1 SGHTA and CDR2 FQGTGA. The CDR3 runs 12 residues. The CDR3 nucleotides read TGTGCCAGCAGCCCCCCGGGGGGAGGCTACACCTTC. It translates to CASSPPGGGYTF.

V gene TRBV6-5 combines with J gene TRBJ2-5; 8 bases match TRBD1. The germline gives CDR1 MNHEY, CDR2 SVGAGI. The length of the CDR3 is 16 residues. Germline trimming cut 4 bases from V and 4 bases from J; bases unmatched to any gene: 11. Here the CDR3 reads CASSSTGQDAGETQYF. The CDR3 bases are TGTGCCAGCAGTTCCACGGGACAGGACGCCGGAGAGACCCAGTACTTC.

V and J are TRBV6-5 and TRBJ1-5; possibly TRBD1 for D (5 bases). This CDR3 region has 13 residues. Trimming pared 6 bases from V and 7 bases from J, leaving 13 bases between. From germline, CDR1 is MNHEY and CDR2 SVGAGI. In DNA, the CDR3 is TGTGCCAGCAGCCAGGGACTGGTCCAGCCCCAGCATTTT. Translated: CASSQGLVQPQHF.

The chain joins TRBV19 to TRBJ1-3; the match to TRBD1 covers 10 bases. The CDR3 contains 14 residues. V shed 5 bases, J shed 6 bases, and the junction held 4 bases outside the gene matches. Per germline, CDR1 LNHDA and CDR2 SQIVND (reference sequence). The CDR3 nucleotides read TGTGCCAGTAGTGTCGGACAGGGGGTAAACACCATATATTTT. Amino acid sequence: CASSVGQGVNTIYF.

This chain links TRBV7-9 with TRBJ1-4; D uncertain. This CDR3 comprises 15 residues. Trimming stripped 6 bases from V and 2 bases from J, with 13 bases between. The germline V gene encodes CDR1 SEHNR and CDR2 FQNEAQ (reference sequence). CDR3 sequence reads: CASRVDGVTNEKLFF. The CDR3 coding sequence is TGTGCCAGCAGAGTCGACGGGGTTACTAATGAAAAACTGTTTTTT.

The genes are TRBV29-1 and TRBJ1-3, with D perhaps TRBD1 (6 bases). CDR3 length equals 13 residues. The germline gives CDR1 SQVTM, CDR2 ANQGSEA. Trimming took off 7 bases at V and 0 bases at J, with 10 bases between the two ends. The CDR3 region is CSAGQNSGNTIYF. CDR3 in DNA: TGCAGCGCGGGACAAAACTCTGGAAACACCATATATTTT.

The chain carries TRBV18 and TRBJ2-7, with 7 bases fitting TRBD2. With 4 bases clipped from V and 1 base from J, the junction kept 10 bases outside the gene matches. The germline V gene encodes CDR1 KGHSH and CDR2 LQKENI. CDR3 length equals 16 residues. The CDR3 reads CASSHNKGLESYEQYF. The CDR3 nucleotides are TGTGCCAGCTCACATAACAAAGGACTAGAATCCTACGAGCAGTACTTC.

The chain is built from TRBV7-8 and TRBJ2-3; 8 bases fit TRBD1. This CDR3 contains 17 residues. V gave up 5 bases and J gave up 0 bases; unmatched junction bases: 10. CDR1 is SGHVS, CDR2 FQNEAQ, per germline. CDR3 region: CASSTDPGGLSTDTQYF. CDR3 in DNA: TGTGCCAGCAGCACGGACCCAGGGGGCCTGAGCACAGATACGCAGTATTTT.

This chain joins TRBV5-5 and TRBJ1-1; a possible D gene is TRBD1 (6 bases). CDR3 size: 14 residues. V lost 2 bases to trimming and J lost 2 bases, with 10 bases between them. Germline assignment: CDR1 SGHKS and CDR2 YYEKEE (reference sequence). The CDR3, as DNA: TGTGCCAGCAGCTTAGGGACACTAAACACTGAAGCTTTCTTT. As protein: CASSLGTLNTEAFF. Combining the CDR3 with reference TRBV5-5 and TRBJ1-1 gives the whole variable domain DAGVTQSPTHLIKTRGQQVTLRCSPISGHKSVSWYQQVLGQGPQFIFQYYEKEERGRGNFPDRFSARQFPNYSSELNVNALLLGDSALYLCASSLGTLNTEAFFGQGTRLTVV.

This chain joins TRBV5-8 and TRBJ1-1, with a possible D match to TRBD1 (6 bases). CDR3 length: 13 amino acids. Germline V CDR1 and CDR2: SGHTS, YDEGEE. Trimming left V 4 bases short and J 3 bases short, with 10 bases between. This CDR3 reads CASSTGQYTEAFF. In DNA, the CDR3 is TGTGCCAGCAGCACAGGACAGTACACTGAAGCTTTCTTT.

V is TRBV29-1 and J is TRBJ2-5, with 7 bases that match TRBD1. Germline V gene sequence: CDR1 SQVTM, CDR2 ANQGSEA. The junction had 6 bases not matched to a gene; V was cut back by 4 bases and J by 7 bases. CDR3 length: 12 residues. The CDR3 nucleotides read TGCAGCGTTGGGCGACAGGGCGGGACCCAGTACTTC. It is translated as CSVGRQGGTQYF.

The chain is built from TRBV5-6 and TRBJ2-7, with 7 bases aligning to TRBD1. V shed 3 bases and J 2 bases; nucleotides not matched to a gene: 8. CDR1 is SGHDT and CDR2 is YYEEEE in the germline V gene. The CDR3 runs to 15 residues. CDR3 sequence (DNA): TGTGCCAGCAGCTCGACAGGGAAAAGTGCCTACGAGCAGTACTTC. The encoded protein is CASSSTGKSAYEQYF.

The chain couples TRBV4-1 to TRBJ2-3; 13 nucleotides align to TRBD2. Per germline, CDR1 MGHRA and CDR2 YSYEKL. V was pared by 4 bases and J by 2 bases, with 3 bases of the junction left unmatched. This CDR3 region has 16 residues. The CDR3 DNA sequence: TGCGCCAGCAGCCCGGGACTAGCGGGAAACACAGATACGCAGTATTTT. Encoded protein: CASSPGLAGNTDTQYF.

This chain links TRBV5-1 with TRBJ2-6, with D tentatively TRBD1 (5 bases). Trimming removed 3 bases at V and 1 base at J, with 11 bases between. The CDR3 covers 16 residues. CDR1 and CDR2 from the germline V gene are SGHRS and YFSETQ. CDR3 amino acids: CASSWTTGSGANVLTF. CDR3 coding DNA: TGCGCCAGCAGCTGGACCACAGGATCTGGGGCCAACGTCCTGACTTTC.

The V and J genes are TRBV5-8 and TRBJ2-3, with TRBD1 as a possible D gene (5 bases). V was cut by 4 bases and J by 2 bases, with 17 bases left in between. Germline V gene sequence: CDR1 SGHTS, CDR2 YDEGEE. This CDR3 has 16 residues. The CDR3 coding sequence is TGTGCCAGCAGCCCAGGAAGGACAACATACACAGATACGCAGTATTTT. Protein sequence: CASSPGRTTYTDTQYF.

This chain links TRBV5-1 with TRBJ2-7, with TRBD1 matching 9 bases. Losses at the gene ends were 0 bases for V and 7 bases for J; bases not matched to a gene: 8. This CDR3 is built from 15 residues. Germline CDR1 SGHRS, CDR2 YFSETQ. The CDR3 DNA reads TGCGCCAGCAGCTTGGGAGGGACAGGGAATCAGGAGCAGTACTTC. It specifies CASSLGGTGNQEQYF.

V gene TRBV9 combines with J gene TRBJ1-2, with D uncertain. The CDR3 length is 13 residues. Between the trimmed V and J ends, which lost 5 bases and 1 base, there was a span of 9 bases. Germline values: CDR1 SGDLS, CDR2 YYNGEE. CDR3 loop: CASRHTDNYGYTF. In DNA form, the CDR3 reads TGTGCCAGCAGGCACACCGATAACTATGGCTACACCTTC.

V and J are TRBV5-1 and TRBJ2-7; 9 nucleotides agree with TRBD2. V lost 0 bases and J lost 2; bases outside the gene matches: 3. The CDR3 loop spans 15 amino acids. The germline CDR1 and CDR2 sequences are SGHRS and YFSETQ. The CDR3 sequence is CASSLEPSGTYEQYF. DNA for the CDR3: TGCGCCAGCAGCTTGGAACCTAGCGGGACCTACGAGCAGTACTTC.

The rearrangement joins TRBV19 to TRBJ2-3, with 11 bases lining up with TRBD2. CDR1 is LNHDA, CDR2 SQIVND, per germline (reference sequence). The CDR3 covers 16 residues. V shed 5 bases, J shed 6 bases, and the junction held 10 bases outside the gene matches. CDR3 sequence (DNA): TGTGCCAGTAGTTTGGGTAGCGGGGGGGTTGCGGATACGCAGTATTTT. This translates into CASSLGSGGVADTQYF.

This chain connects TRBV5-1 to TRBJ2-5, with 9 bases that match TRBD1. V gave up 5 bases and J gave up 2 bases; unmatched junction bases: 7. The CDR3 totals 15 residues. Per the germline V gene, CDR1 is SGHRS and CDR2 is YFSETQ. The CDR3 region is CASSTGGLRQETQYF. CDR3 coding DNA: TGCGCCAGCAGTACAGGGGGCTTAAGGCAAGAGACCCAGTACTTC. Filled out from reference TRBV5-1 and TRBJ2-5, the complete variable domain reads KAGVTQTPRYLIKTRGQQVTLSCSPISGHRSVSWYQQTPGQGLQFLFEYFSETQRNKGNFPGRFSGRQFSNSRSEMNVSTLELGDSALYLCASSTGGLRQETQYFGPGTRLLVL.